The 28 T cell receptor beta chains given below trace back to one sample, sequenced in a study of T cells expressing NK-cell markers. TCRdb re-analyzed the 5' RACE reads; it lists each CDR3 protein once, without DNA. The sample totals roughly 380,000 distinct CDR3 sequences. The specimen sequenced was blood T cells: a sorted CD56 or NKG2C T cell subset, CD4+ or CD8+ T cells, or bulk PBMC T cells (not recorded which). Receptors originate from a man aged 18-75 years in good health.

The chain uses TRBV28 and TRBJ2-3; the TCRdb D gene call, TRBD1, has no DNA to confirm it. CDR1 and CDR2 from the germline V gene are MDHEN and SYDVKM. CDR3 length equals 15 residues. The CDR3 reads CASSPTGGSTDTQYF.

The CDR3 is CASTSGRSSTDTQYF. The V call is TRBV2, the J call TRBJ2-3; TCRdb reports TRBD2, a call that lacks DNA to check it against. CDR1 and CDR2 (germline): SNHLY, FYNNEI. CDR3 length equals 15 residues. Drawing the rest from reference TRBV2 and TRBJ2-3, the complete variable domain is EPEVTQTPSHQVTQMGQEVILRCVPISNHLYFYWYRQILGQKVEFLVSFYNNEISEKSEIFDDQFSVERPDGSNFTLKIRSTKLEDSAMYFCASTSGRSSTDTQYFGPGTRLTVL.

The gene calls are TRBV20-1 and TRBJ2-3; TCRdb calls TRBD1, which cannot be checked without DNA. The CDR3 contains 12 residues. Germline lookup yields CDR1 DFQATT and CDR2 SNEGSKA (reference sequence). CDR3 protein: CSLRGNTDTQYF.

The chain joins TRBV5-1 to TRBJ2-5; TCRdb's D gene call, TRBD2, goes unchecked for lack of DNA. Per germline, CDR1 SGHRS and CDR2 YFSETQ. CDR3 length equals 18 residues. The CDR3 sequence: CASSPAGVAGGRQETQYF. The entire variable domain, with the rest obtained from reference TRBV5-1 and TRBJ2-5, is as follows: KAGVTQTPRYLIKTRGQQVTLSCSPISGHRSVSWYQQTPGQGLQFLFEYFSETQRNKGNFPGRFSGRQFSNSRSEMNVSTLELGDSALYLCASSPAGVAGGRQETQYFGPGTRLLVL.

This chain uses TRBV3-1 with TRBJ2-5; the TCRdb D gene call, TRBD1, has no DNA to confirm it. CDR1 LGHDT and CDR2 YNNKEL come from the germline V gene (reference sequence). The length of the CDR3 is 13 residues. The CDR3 loop is CASSRRGAETQYF.

The genes are TRBV14 and TRBJ1-6; the TCRdb D gene call, TRBD1, has no DNA to confirm it. In germline, CDR1 is SGHDN, CDR2 FVKESK. CDR3 length equals 13 residues. CDR3: CASRRGGNSPLHF. Full variable domain (outside the CDR3, taken from reference TRBV14 and TRBJ1-6): EAGVTQFPSHSVIEKGQTVTLRCDPISGHDNLYWYRRVMGKEIKFLLHFVKESKQDESGMPNNRFLAERTGGTYSTLKVQPAELEDSGVYFCASRRGGNSPLHFGNGTRLTVT.

This chain uses TRBV7-2 with TRBJ1-4; there is no DNA to check the TCRdb D call of TRBD1. Germline V gene sequence: CDR1 SGHTA, CDR2 FQGNSA. This CDR3 is 17 amino acids long. This CDR3 reads CASSLGGSGQTNEKLFF.

V usage is TRBV3-1 and J usage is TRBJ1-2. Germline V lookup: CDR1 LGHDT, CDR2 YNNKEL (reference sequence). The CDR3 is 15 amino acids. The CDR3 here is CASSPLGVANYGYTF.

This sequence joins TRBV28 and TRBJ2-7. The CDR3 runs 13 residues. The germline V gene has CDR1 MDHEN and CDR2 SYDVKM. The chain's CDR3 is CASSRESASEQYF.

The chain links TRBV10-3 to TRBJ2-1; TCRdb gives TRBD1 as the D gene, but with no DNA this cannot be confirmed. Germline CDR1 and CDR2: ENHRY and SYGVKD. CDR3 length: 15 amino acids. CDR3 in amino acids: CAIRAGTSFYNEQFF.

This chain joins TRBV29-1 and TRBJ1-5. The CDR3 runs to 13 residues. Germline CDR1 SQVTM, CDR2 ANQGSEA. CDR3 amino acids: CSVGRSSGQPQHF.

This chain uses TRBV5-1 with TRBJ2-7; absent DNA, TCRdb's TRBD1 call cannot be checked. The CDR3 has 15 amino acids. Germline CDR1 and CDR2: SGHRS and YFSETQ. CDR3 sequence: CASSPTGTFSYEQYF.

This rearrangement joins TRBV12-3 or TRBV12-4 to TRBJ1-1; without DNA, the TCRdb call of TRBD1 cannot be checked. This CDR3 has 14 amino acids. Here the CDR3 reads CASRPHRGFTEAFF.

The chain joins TRBV20-1 to TRBJ1-2; TCRdb indicates TRBD1, and absent DNA this call remains unverified. The CDR3 sequence is 12 residues long. From germline, CDR1 is DFQATT and CDR2 SNEGSKA (reference sequence). CDR3 in amino acids: CSAHREDYGYTF.

The rearrangement joins TRBV6-5 to TRBJ2-5; TCRdb's D gene call, TRBD1, goes unchecked for lack of DNA. The CDR3 consists of 16 residues. Germline CDR1 reads MNHEY; CDR2 reads SVGAGI. CDR3 protein: CASSYIRGRGQETQYF.

This sequence joins TRBV5-1 and TRBJ2-5; TCRdb returns TRBD2, unconfirmable since there is no DNA. The CDR3 totals 15 residues. Germline-derived CDR1 and CDR2 are SGHRS and YFSETQ. CDR3: CASSLWTSGEKTQYF.

The V gene is TRBV5-1, the J gene TRBJ2-1; the D call of TRBD1 rests on TCRdb alone, since no DNA is present to check it. This CDR3 region has 15 residues. Looked up from germline, CDR1 is SGHRS and CDR2 is YFSETQ. CDR3 sequence reads: CASIPGPGTYNEQFF. Based on the CDR3 plus reference TRBV5-1 and TRBJ2-1, the full variable domain is KAGVTQTPRYLIKTRGQQVTLSCSPISGHRSVSWYQQTPGQGLQFLFEYFSETQRNKGNFPGRFSGRQFSNSRSEMNVSTLELGDSALYLCASIPGPGTYNEQFFGPGTRLTVL.

V usage is TRBV29-1 and J usage is TRBJ2-5; TCRdb proposes TRBD2, but this gene call is untestable without DNA. Germline CDR1 reads SQVTM; CDR2 reads ANQGSEA. The CDR3 is made up of 12 amino acids. The CDR3 loop reads CSVLGQKETQYF. Full variable domain (rest looked up from reference TRBV29-1 and TRBJ2-5): SAVISQKPSRDICQRGTSLTIQCQVDSQVTMMFWYRQQPGQSLTLIATANQGSEATYESGFVIDKFPISRPNLTFSTLTVSNMSPEDSSIYLCSVLGQKETQYFGPGTRLLVL.

The chain carries TRBV12-3 or TRBV12-4 and TRBJ1-1. The CDR3 covers 15 residues. The CDR3 is CASSKSGVGEAEAFF.

This chain joins TRBV12-5 and TRBJ2-5; TCRdb selects TRBD1, and the lack of DNA leaves this call unchecked. Germline V gene lookup returns CDR1 LGHNT and CDR2 FRNRAP. The CDR3 is 15 amino acids. CDR3 loop: CASGVGQSVGDTQYF.

V usage is TRBV6-5 and J usage is TRBJ1-4. CDR1 is MNHEY, CDR2 SVGAGI, per germline. CDR3 length: 16 residues. The CDR3 is CASSYSFTATNEKLFF.

V and J are TRBV4-2 and TRBJ2-1; TCRdb calls TRBD1, which cannot be checked without DNA. There are 14 residues in the CDR3. CDR1 LGHNA and CDR2 YNFKEQ come from the germline V gene. The CDR3 loop is CASSQGTGGYEQFF.

The chain carries TRBV28 and TRBJ1-2; the TCRdb D gene call, TRBD1, has no DNA to confirm it. Germline assignment: CDR1 MDHEN and CDR2 SYDVKM. The CDR3 sequence is 16 residues long. CDR3 amino acids: CASSLNLLRGRYGYTF.

The chain uses TRBV7-2 and TRBJ2-7; TCRdb calls TRBD1, which cannot be checked without DNA. Germline-derived CDR1 and CDR2 are SGHTA and FQGNSA. The CDR3 spans 16 residues. This CDR3 reads CASSSPTGDPRYEQYF. Variable domain in full (rest from reference TRBV7-2 and TRBJ2-7): GAGVSQSPSNKVTEKGKDVELRCDPISGHTALYWYRQSLGQGLEFLIYFQGNSAPDKSGLPSDRFSAERTGGSVSTLTIQRTQQEDSAVYLCASSSPTGDPRYEQYFGPGTRLTVT.

This sequence joins TRBV5-1 and TRBJ2-5; lacking DNA, the TRBD1 call made by TCRdb goes unchecked. There are 15 residues in the CDR3. CDR1 is SGHRS, CDR2 YFSETQ, per germline. CDR3 in amino acids: CASRRTGADQETQYF. Complete variable domain (other parts from reference TRBV5-1 and TRBJ2-5): KAGVTQTPRYLIKTRGQQVTLSCSPISGHRSVSWYQQTPGQGLQFLFEYFSETQRNKGNFPGRFSGRQFSNSRSEMNVSTLELGDSALYLCASRRTGADQETQYFGPGTRLLVL.

V is TRBV6-1 and J is TRBJ2-2; the TCRdb D gene call, TRBD1, has no DNA to confirm it. Germline CDR1 and CDR2: MNHNS and SASEGT. CDR3 size: 15 residues. The CDR3 sequence: CASRPAVGRPGELFF.

The chain joins TRBV19 to TRBJ1-5. The CDR3 runs to 12 residues. The germline CDR1 and CDR2 sequences are LNHDA and SQIVND (reference sequence). The CDR3 here is CASSQRGQPQHF.

The chain combines TRBV7-3 with TRBJ1-1. Germline loops: CDR1 SGHTA, CDR2 FQGTGA. There are 14 residues in the CDR3. The CDR3 loop is CASSLSGRNTEAFF.